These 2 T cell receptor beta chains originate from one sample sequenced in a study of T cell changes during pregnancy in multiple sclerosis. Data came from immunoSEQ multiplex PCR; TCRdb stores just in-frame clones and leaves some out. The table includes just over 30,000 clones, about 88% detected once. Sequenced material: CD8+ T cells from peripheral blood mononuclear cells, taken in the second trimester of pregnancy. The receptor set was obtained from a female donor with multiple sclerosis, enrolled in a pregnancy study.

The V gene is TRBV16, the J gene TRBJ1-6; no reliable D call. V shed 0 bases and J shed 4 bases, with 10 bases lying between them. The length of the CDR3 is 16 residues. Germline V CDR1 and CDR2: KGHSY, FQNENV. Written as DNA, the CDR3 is TGTGCCAGCAGCCAATCGGCCGACTCTTATAATTCACCCCTCCACTTT. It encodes CASSQSADSYNSPLHF. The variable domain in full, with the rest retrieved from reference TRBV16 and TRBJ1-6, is GEEVAQTPKHLVRGEGQKAKLYCAPIKGHSYVFWYQQVLKNEFKFLISFQNENVFDETGMPKERFSAKCLPNSPCSLEIQATKLEDSAVYFCASSQSADSYNSPLHFGNGTRLTVT.

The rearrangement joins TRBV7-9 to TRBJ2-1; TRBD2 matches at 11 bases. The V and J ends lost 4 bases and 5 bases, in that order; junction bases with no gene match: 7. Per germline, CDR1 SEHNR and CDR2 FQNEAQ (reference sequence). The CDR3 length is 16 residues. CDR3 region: CASSWRLAGRDNEQFF. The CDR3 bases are TGTGCCAGCAGCTGGAGACTAGCGGGAAGGGACAATGAGCAGTTCTTC.